Each of the 17 T cell receptor beta chains below was sequenced from the same sample in a study of human T cells and chemical hapten exposure. Via MiXCR, TCRdb re-called the RACE reads, giving one row per CDR3 protein. This repertoire shows roughly 50,000 distinct CDR3 sequences, around 10% found once; its top ten account for about 2%. Indicated time point: patch test 1, 2 weeks after DPC sensitization. The sample's treatment: therapeutic diphenylcyclopropenone sensitization with weekly scalp DPC. Total RNA was isolated from unfractionated whole blood. The specimen comprised whole blood, sampled in connection with sensitization to the hapten diphenylcyclopropenone (DPC). The receptors shown here come from a middle-aged woman with alopecia areata. Some clones in this sample may be carry-over from other donors' samples.

V and J are TRBV6-6 and TRBJ1-1, with 7 bases fitting TRBD1. The length of the CDR3 is 13 residues. Germline CDR1 reads MNHNY; CDR2 reads SVGAGI (reference sequence). The ends lost 6 bases at V and 4 bases at J; junction bases unmatched: 5. The CDR3 DNA reads as TGTGCCAGCAGCGAAAACAGGGGCACTGAAGCTTTCTTT. Translation: CASSENRGTEAFF.

This clonotype was observed a handful of times. J is TRBJ1-1 and V is TRBV20-1; the D gene is possibly TRBD1 (6 bases). The CDR3 has 17 residues. Germline CDR1 is DFQATT and CDR2 is SNEGSKA (reference sequence). Trimming removed 0 bases at V and 5 bases at J, with 22 bases between. CDR3 sequence (DNA): TGCAGTGCTAGAGATTACCGGGTCAGGGGTGCTTCTACTGAAGCTTTCTTT. This sequence encodes CSARDYRVRGASTEAFF.

The chain uses TRBV18 and TRBJ1-2; a possible D gene is TRBD1 (5 bases). V was cut by 7 bases and J by 6 bases, with 18 bases left in between. The CDR3 is made up of 14 amino acids. Germline-derived CDR1 and CDR2 are KGHSH and LQKENI. In DNA, the CDR3 is TGTGCCAGCTTAAGCCGGGGCACCTCTGATGGCTACACCTTC. It encodes CASLSRGTSDGYTF.

At least ten counts were recorded for this clonotype. The genes are TRBV19 and TRBJ2-6; D is unclear. Germline lookup yields CDR1 LNHDA and CDR2 SQIVND (reference sequence). V gave up 3 bases and J gave up 6 bases, with 3 bases separating them. The CDR3 covers 12 residues. As DNA, the CDR3 is TGTGCCAGTAGTATTGCGGCCAACGTCCTGACTTTC. This sequence encodes CASSIAANVLTF.

This clonotype was picked up a small number of times. The chain recombines TRBV18 with TRBJ2-7, with no clear D. CDR3 size: 12 residues. The germline V and J ends were trimmed by 2 bases and 5 bases, with 7 bases remaining between them. CDR1 is KGHSH, CDR2 LQKENI, per germline. The CDR3 sequence is CASSPSTDEQYF. DNA of the CDR3: TGTGCCAGCTCACCAAGTACGGACGAGCAGTACTTC. The variable domain in full, completed from reference TRBV18 and TRBJ2-7, reads NAGVMQNPRHLVRRRGQEARLRCSPMKGHSHVYWYRQLPEEGLKFMVYLQKENIIDESGMPKERFSAEFPKEGPSILRIQQVVRGDSAAYFCASSPSTDEQYFGPGTRLTVT.

The chain is built from TRBV29-1 and TRBJ2-7; tentatively, D is TRBD2 (7 bases). Germline V gene data show CDR1 as SQVTM and CDR2 as ANQGSEA. Trimming pared 7 bases from V and 5 bases from J, leaving 15 bases between. The CDR3 loop spans 12 amino acids. The CDR3 protein is CSANREGDEQYF. CDR3 sequence (DNA): TGCAGCGCGAACAGGGAGGGGGACGAGCAGTACTTC.

V gene TRBV20-1 combines with J gene TRBJ2-7; the D gene is possibly TRBD2 (6 bases). CDR3 length equals 12 residues. Trimming cost V 3 bases and J 2 bases, with 8 bases left between them. CDR1 and CDR2 (germline): DFQATT, SNEGSKA (reference sequence). Here the CDR3 reads CSASWGAYEQYF. For the CDR3, the DNA is TGCAGTGCTAGCTGGGGGGCCTACGAGCAGTACTTC.

This sequence joins TRBV29-1 and TRBJ2-7; TRBD1 aligns across 9 bases. CDR1 SQVTM and CDR2 ANQGSEA come from the germline V gene. The CDR3 totals 14 residues. V gave up 4 bases and J gave up 6 bases; unmatched junction bases: 10. CDR3 residues: CSVAGQGGNGEQYF. The CDR3 bases are TGCAGCGTTGCGGGACAGGGAGGTAATGGCGAGCAGTACTTC.

The CDR3 reads CASSPGGLAAWNEQFF. CDR3 sequence (DNA): TGCGCCAGCAGCCCGGGGGGCCTAGCAGCCTGGAATGAGCAGTTCTTC. This chain uses TRBV5-1 with TRBJ2-1, with D possibly TRBD2 on 7 matching bases. Germline-derived CDR1 and CDR2 are SGHRS and YFSETQ. This CDR3 is built from 16 residues. V gave up 4 bases and J gave up 7 bases, with 21 bases separating them.

The chain carries TRBV29-1 and TRBJ2-3; D not resolved. The germline gives CDR1 SQVTM, CDR2 ANQGSEA. The CDR3 totals 10 residues. Trimming stripped 7 bases from V and 4 bases from J, with 6 bases between. The CDR3 DNA sequence: TGCAGCGCCGATCCAGATACGCAGTATTTT. Its protein is CSADPDTQYF.

This clonotype was counted ten times or more. V is TRBV29-1 and J is TRBJ2-7; unclear D gene. V lost 4 bases and J 0 bases, leaving 7 bases between the germline ends. This CDR3 comprises 12 residues. Germline V lookup: CDR1 SQVTM, CDR2 ANQGSEA. The CDR3 region is CSVVDFSYEQYF. The CDR3 region has the DNA TGCAGCGTTGTTGACTTCTCCTACGAGCAGTACTTC.

The chain is built from TRBV6-2 or TRBV6-3 and TRBJ1-2; 7 positions match TRBD1. With 6 bases clipped from V and 0 bases from J, the junction kept 4 bases outside the gene matches. Germline V gene lookup returns CDR1 MNHEY and CDR2 SVGEGT. The CDR3 consists of 14 residues. The CDR3 protein is CASSWDSSNYGYTF. The CDR3, as DNA: TGTGCCAGCAGCTGGGACAGCTCTAACTATGGCTACACCTTC.

This clonotype was observed a few times. The chain carries TRBV28 and TRBJ2-6; perhaps TRBD1 as D (6 bases). Germline V gene sequence: CDR1 MDHEN, CDR2 SYDVKM. CDR3 size: 15 residues. With 4 bases removed from V and 2 bases from J, the gap between germline ends came to 9 bases. The CDR3 reads CASSSGEAGANVLTF. CDR3 nucleotides: TGTGCCAGCAGTTCAGGGGAAGCTGGGGCCAACGTCCTGACTTTC.

This clonotype was found many times. The chain recombines TRBV28 with TRBJ2-1; TRBD2 is a possible D gene (6 bases). Germline V lookup: CDR1 MDHEN, CDR2 SYDVKM. V gave up 1 base and J gave up 9 bases, with 10 bases separating them. The CDR3 has 13 amino acids. The CDR3 region has the DNA TGTGCCAGCAGTTTATTTCCTAGCGTTGAGCAGTTCTTC. Encoded protein: CASSLFPSVEQFF.

The chain employs TRBV6-5 and TRBJ2-7; TRBD1 matches 10 bases. After removal of 0 bases from V and 4 bases from J, the junction contained 6 bases not matched to a gene. Germline loops: CDR1 MNHEY, CDR2 SVGAGI. CDR3 length: 16 amino acids. CDR3 residues: CASSYSRGTGEYEQYF. Written as DNA, the CDR3 is TGTGCCAGCAGTTACTCTAGGGGGACAGGGGAGTACGAGCAGTACTTC.

This clonotype occurred many times. The gene calls are TRBV10-2 and TRBJ2-6, with no clear D. V dropped 6 bases and J dropped 0 bases, with 9 bases sitting between them. This CDR3 is built from 15 residues. Germline CDR1 reads WSHSY; CDR2 reads SAAADI. The CDR3 nucleotides read TGCGCCAGCAGAAGAAGTAGCTCTGGGGCCAACGTCCTGACTTTC. The encoded protein is CASRRSSSGANVLTF.

The chain couples TRBV29-1 to TRBJ2-3; 15 bases are a match to TRBD2. Germline V CDR1 and CDR2: SQVTM, ANQGSEA. V trimming: 6 bases; J trimming: 4 bases; junction bases outside the gene matches: 11. The CDR3 has 17 amino acids. CDR3 bases: TGCAGCGTGCATCGGACTAGCGGGGGGGCCAGTGCAGATACGCAGTATTTT. Encoded protein: CSVHRTSGGASADTQYF.